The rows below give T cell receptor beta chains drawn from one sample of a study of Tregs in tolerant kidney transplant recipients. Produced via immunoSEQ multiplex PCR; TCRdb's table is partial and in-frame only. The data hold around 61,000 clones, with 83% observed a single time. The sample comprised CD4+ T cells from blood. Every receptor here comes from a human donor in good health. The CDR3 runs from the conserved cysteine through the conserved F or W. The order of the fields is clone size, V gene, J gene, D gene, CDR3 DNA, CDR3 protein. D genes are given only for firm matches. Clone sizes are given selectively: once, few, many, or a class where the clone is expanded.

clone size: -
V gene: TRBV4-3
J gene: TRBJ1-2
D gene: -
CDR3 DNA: TGCGCCAGCAGCCAAGATCGGCAGTCCTCGCACTATGGCTACACCTTC
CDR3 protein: CASSQDRQSSHYGYTF

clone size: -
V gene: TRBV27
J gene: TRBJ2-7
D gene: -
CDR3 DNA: TGTGCCCCGGGGGGCAGGCCCTACGAGCAGTACTTC
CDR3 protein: CAPGGRPYEQYF

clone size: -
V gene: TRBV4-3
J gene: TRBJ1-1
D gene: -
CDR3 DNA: TGCGCCAGCAGCCAGGGGTTTAGGAACACTGAAGCTTTCTTT
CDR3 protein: CASSQGFRNTEAFF

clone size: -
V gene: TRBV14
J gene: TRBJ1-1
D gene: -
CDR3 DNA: TGTGCCAGCAGCCGAGTAGGGGCGGAATACACTGAAGCTTTCTTT
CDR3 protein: CASSRVGAEYTEAFF

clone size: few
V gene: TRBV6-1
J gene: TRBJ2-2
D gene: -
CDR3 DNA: TGTGCCAGCAGGGAGACCGGGGAGCTGTTTTTT
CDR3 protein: CASRETGELFF

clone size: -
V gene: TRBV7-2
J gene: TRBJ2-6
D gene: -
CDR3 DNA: TGTGCCACCAATCTAGGGTTGAGCTCTGGGGCCAACGTCCTGACTTTC
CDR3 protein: CATNLGLSSGANVLTF

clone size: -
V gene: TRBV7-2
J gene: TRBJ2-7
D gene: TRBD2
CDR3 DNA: TGTGCCAGCAGCTTAATTGCGAACGCTGGAGCGGGGGAGCAGTACTTC
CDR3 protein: CASSLIANAGAGEQYF

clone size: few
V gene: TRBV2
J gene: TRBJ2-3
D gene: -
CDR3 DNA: TGTGCCAGCAGTGTGGTACGGGGCACAGATACGCAGTATTTT
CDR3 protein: CASSVVRGTDTQYF

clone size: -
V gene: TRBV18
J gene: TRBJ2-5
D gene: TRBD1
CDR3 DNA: TGTGCCAGCTCAAGGGACAGGGGACAAGAGACCCAGTACTTC
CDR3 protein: CASSRDRGQETQYF

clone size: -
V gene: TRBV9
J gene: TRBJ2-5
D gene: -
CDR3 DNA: TGTGCCAGCAGCTCTGGACTGAAAGAGACCCAGTACTTC
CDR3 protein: CASSSGLKETQYF

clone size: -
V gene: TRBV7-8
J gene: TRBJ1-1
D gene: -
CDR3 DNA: TGTGCCAGCAAAGACCCCCGGGCAGCGAACACTGAAGCTTTCTTT
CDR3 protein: CASKDPRAANTEAFF

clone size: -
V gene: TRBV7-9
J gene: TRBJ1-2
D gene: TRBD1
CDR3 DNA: TGTGCCAGCAGCTTTGCCGGGACAGACGGTGGCTACACCTTC
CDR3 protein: CASSFAGTDGGYTF

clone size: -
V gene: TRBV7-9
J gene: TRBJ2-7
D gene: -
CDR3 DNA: TGTGCCACCAATGGGGGACCGGGGCTGACCTACGAGCAGTACTTC
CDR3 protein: CATNGGPGLTYEQYF

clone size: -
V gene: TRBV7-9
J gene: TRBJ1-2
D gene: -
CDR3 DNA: TGTGCCAGCAGCCCATACCGGGACTATGGCTACACCTTC
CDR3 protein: CASSPYRDYGYTF

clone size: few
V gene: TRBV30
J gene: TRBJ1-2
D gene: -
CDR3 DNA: TGTGTTTGTTGGGGGCGTAGGTATGGCTACACCTTC
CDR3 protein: CVCWGRRYGYTF

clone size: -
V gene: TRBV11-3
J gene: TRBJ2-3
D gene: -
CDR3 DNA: TGTGCCAGCAACTTGAACTGGGGGGATACGCAGTATTTT
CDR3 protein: CASNLNWGDTQYF